The clone carrying this T cell receptor beta chain showed up just a few times. Source study methods: Amplification with reference gene primers provided the estimates of nucleated cell counts. Clones were sequenced by immunoSEQ multiplex PCR, and TCRdb holds only the in-frame ones, with some missing. The V and J calls and the clone size are those of that table, but D and trimming were determined from the DNA. The top ten hold 25% to 30% of the sample, which has around 92,000 clones, 83% seen once. The data were taken from a study of blood T cell repertoires in COVID-19. Study in general: T cells, B-cell-depleted T cells, or PBMCs supplied cDNA or gDNA.

Germline V gene sequence: CDR1 ENHRY, CDR2 SYGVKD. The CDR3 totals 11 residues. V was cut by 0 bases and J by 9 bases, with 2 bases left in between. The receptor was derived from a woman older than 75 with acute or convalescent COVID-19. The J gene is TRBJ2-2, the V gene TRBV10-3; D uncertain. The specimen sequenced was peripheral blood. The CDR3 DNA reads as TGTGCCATCAGTGAGTCCAGGGAGCTGTTTTTT. Translated, it gives CAISESRELFF.